This TCR beta chain is drawn from a study of T-cell reconstitution after alpha-beta-depleted transplantation in children. Unique molecular identifiers were incorporated during preparation of the TCRbeta library. TCRdb used MiXCR to reprocess the PCR reads, holding one entry per CDR3 protein. The sample shows 200,000 to 250,000 distinct CDR3 sequences, over 20% of them seen only once. Overall study results and limits: Newly made T cells mostly supplied T-cell counts and diversity one year after transplant.

Note on this clonotype: Its cognate antigen is unknown.

V was pared by 8 bases and J by 2 bases, with 6 bases of the junction left unmatched. Germline loops: CDR1 KGHDR, CDR2 SFDVKD. This CDR3 contains 15 residues. This chain connects TRBV24-1 to TRBJ2-1, with 9 bases matching TRBD2. This receptor was identified in a girl aged 2-10 years with Fanconi anemia, due to receive a stem cell transplant. This specimen was PBMCs, taken before TCRalphabeta/CD19-depleted stem cell transplant. CDR3: CATKGLAGTYNEQFF. CDR3 DNA: TGTGCCACCAAAGGCCTAGCGGGAACCTACAATGAGCAGTTCTTC.